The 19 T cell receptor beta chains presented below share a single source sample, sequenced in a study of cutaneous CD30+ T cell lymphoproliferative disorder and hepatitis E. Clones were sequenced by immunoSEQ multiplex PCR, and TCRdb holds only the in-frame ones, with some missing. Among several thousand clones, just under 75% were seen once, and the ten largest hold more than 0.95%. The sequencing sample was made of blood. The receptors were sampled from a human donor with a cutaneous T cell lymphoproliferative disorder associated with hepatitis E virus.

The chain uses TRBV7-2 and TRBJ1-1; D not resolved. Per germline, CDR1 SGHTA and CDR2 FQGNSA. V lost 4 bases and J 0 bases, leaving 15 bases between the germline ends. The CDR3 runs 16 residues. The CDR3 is CASSSRDLTLNTEAFF. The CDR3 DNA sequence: TGTGCCAGCAGCTCAAGGGATCTTACACTGAACACTGAAGCTTTCTTT.

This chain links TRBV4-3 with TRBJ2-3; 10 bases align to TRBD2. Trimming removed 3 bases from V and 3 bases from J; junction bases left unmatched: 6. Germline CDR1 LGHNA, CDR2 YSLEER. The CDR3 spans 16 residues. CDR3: CASSHFLAGETDTQYF. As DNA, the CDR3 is TGCGCCAGCAGCCATTTCCTAGCGGGAGAGACAGATACGCAGTATTTT.

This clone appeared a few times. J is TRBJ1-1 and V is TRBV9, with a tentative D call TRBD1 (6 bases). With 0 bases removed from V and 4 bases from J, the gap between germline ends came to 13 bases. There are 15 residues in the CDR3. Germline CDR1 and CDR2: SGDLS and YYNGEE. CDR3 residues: CASSVEAGVGTEAFF. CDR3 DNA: TGTGCCAGCAGCGTAGAGGCAGGGGTGGGCACTGAAGCTTTCTTT.

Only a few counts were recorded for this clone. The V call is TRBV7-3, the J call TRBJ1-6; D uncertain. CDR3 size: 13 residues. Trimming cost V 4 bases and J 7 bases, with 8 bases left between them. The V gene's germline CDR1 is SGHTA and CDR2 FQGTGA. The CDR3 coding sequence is TGTGCCAGCAGCTCGTCGGCCAATTCACCCCTCCACTTT. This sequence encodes CASSSSANSPLHF.

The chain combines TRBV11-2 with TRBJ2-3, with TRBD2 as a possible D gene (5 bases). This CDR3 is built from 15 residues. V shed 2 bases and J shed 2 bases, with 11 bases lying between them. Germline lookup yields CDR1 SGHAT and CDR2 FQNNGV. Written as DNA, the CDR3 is TGTGCCAGCAGCTTAATGGGCGGGTACACAGATACGCAGTATTTT. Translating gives CASSLMGGYTDTQYF.

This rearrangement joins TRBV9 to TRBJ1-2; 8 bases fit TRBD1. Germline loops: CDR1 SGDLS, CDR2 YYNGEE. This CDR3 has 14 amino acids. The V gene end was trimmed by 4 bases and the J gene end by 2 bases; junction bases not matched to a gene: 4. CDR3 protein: CASSIRTGNYGYTF. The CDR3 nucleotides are TGTGCCAGCAGCATTCGGACAGGGAACTATGGCTACACCTTC.

This CDR3 reads CASSGDASNQPQHF. The CDR3 DNA follows: TGTGCCAGCAGCGGTGATGCTAGCAATCAGCCCCAGCATTTT. The chain links TRBV7-2 to TRBJ1-5; D unclear. Trimming shortened V by 5 bases and J by 0 bases, and 8 bases separated the two germline ends. This CDR3 has 14 residues. Germline CDR1 is SGHTA and CDR2 is FQGNSA. Supplemented by reference TRBV7-2 and TRBJ1-5, the full variable domain reads GAGVSQSPSNKVTEKGKDVELRCDPISGHTALYWYRQSLGQGLEFLIYFQGNSAPDKSGLPSDRFSAERTGGSVSTLTIQRTQQEDSAVYLCASSGDASNQPQHFGDGTRLSIL.

Written as DNA, the CDR3 is TGTGCCAGCAGCCAATACACTAACACTGAAGCTTTCTTT. It codes for CASSQYTNTEAFF. The chain recombines TRBV4-2 with TRBJ1-1; D remains ambiguous. Germline CDR1 and CDR2: LGHNA and YNFKEQ. V gave up 2 bases and J gave up 2 bases, with 6 bases separating them. CDR3 size: 13 residues.

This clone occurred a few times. CDR3 residues: CASSQTRYYGYTF. CDR3 DNA sequence: TGTGCCAGCAGCCAGACCAGGTACTATGGCTACACCTTC. The V and J genes are TRBV28 and TRBJ1-2, with unresolved D. Germline V gene sequence: CDR1 MDHEN, CDR2 SYDVKM. This CDR3 comprises 13 residues. Trimming stripped 6 bases from V and 3 bases from J, with 11 bases between.

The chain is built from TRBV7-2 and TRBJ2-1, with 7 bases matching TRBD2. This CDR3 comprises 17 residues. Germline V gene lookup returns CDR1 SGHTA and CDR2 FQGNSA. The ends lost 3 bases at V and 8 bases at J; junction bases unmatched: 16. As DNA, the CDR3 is TGTGCCAGCAGCTTGGGCCTACTAGGCGGGAGTAGGGATGAGCAGTTCTTC. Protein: CASSLGLLGGSRDEQFF.

This chain's CDR3 is CASSPPGLSTDTQYF. CDR3 in DNA: TGTGCCAGCTCCCCCCCCGGACTAAGCACAGATACGCAGTATTTT. The gene calls are TRBV5-6 and TRBJ2-3, with a possible D match to TRBD2 (6 bases). V dropped 7 bases and J dropped 0 bases, with 15 bases sitting between them. Germline CDR1 SGHDT, CDR2 YYEEEE. This CDR3 is 15 amino acids long.

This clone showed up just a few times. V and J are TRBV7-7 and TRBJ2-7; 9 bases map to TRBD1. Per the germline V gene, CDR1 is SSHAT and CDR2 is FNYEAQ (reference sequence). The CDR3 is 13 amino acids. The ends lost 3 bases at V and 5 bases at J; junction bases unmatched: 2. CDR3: CASSLDRGDEQYF. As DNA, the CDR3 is TGTGCCAGCAGCTTGGACAGGGGAGACGAGCAGTACTTC.

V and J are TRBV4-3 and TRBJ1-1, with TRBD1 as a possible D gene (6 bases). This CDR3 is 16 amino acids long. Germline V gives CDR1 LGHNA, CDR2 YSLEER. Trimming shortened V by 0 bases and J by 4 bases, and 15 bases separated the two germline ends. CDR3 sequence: CASSQDPPGVSTEAFF. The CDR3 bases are TGCGCCAGCAGCCAAGATCCCCCAGGGGTCAGCACTGAAGCTTTCTTT.

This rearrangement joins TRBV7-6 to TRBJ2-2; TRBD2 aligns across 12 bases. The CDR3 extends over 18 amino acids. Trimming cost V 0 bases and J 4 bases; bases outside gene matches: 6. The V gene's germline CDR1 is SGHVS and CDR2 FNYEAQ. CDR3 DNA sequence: TGTGCCAGCAGCTTAGCGACACTAGCGGGAGGATCCACCGGGGAGCTGTTTTTT. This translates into CASSLATLAGGSTGELFF.

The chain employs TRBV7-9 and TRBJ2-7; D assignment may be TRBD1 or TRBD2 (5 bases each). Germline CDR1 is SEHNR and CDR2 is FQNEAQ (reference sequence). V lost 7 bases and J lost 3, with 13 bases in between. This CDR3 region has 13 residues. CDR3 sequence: CASNRGDGYEQYF. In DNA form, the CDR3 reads TGTGCCAGCAACCGAGGGGACGGCTACGAGCAGTACTTC.

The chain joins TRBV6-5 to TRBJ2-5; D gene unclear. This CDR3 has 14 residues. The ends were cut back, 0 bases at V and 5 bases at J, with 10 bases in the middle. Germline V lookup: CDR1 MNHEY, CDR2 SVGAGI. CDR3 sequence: CASSYSKTRETQYF. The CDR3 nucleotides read TGTGCCAGCAGTTACTCAAAAACCAGGGAGACCCAGTACTTC.

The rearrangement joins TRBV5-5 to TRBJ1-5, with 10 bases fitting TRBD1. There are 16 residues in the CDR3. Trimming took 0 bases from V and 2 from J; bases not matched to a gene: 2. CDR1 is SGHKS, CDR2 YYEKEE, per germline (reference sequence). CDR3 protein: CASSLEGQGRNQPQHF. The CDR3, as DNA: TGTGCCAGCAGCTTGGAGGGACAGGGGCGCAATCAGCCCCAGCATTTT.

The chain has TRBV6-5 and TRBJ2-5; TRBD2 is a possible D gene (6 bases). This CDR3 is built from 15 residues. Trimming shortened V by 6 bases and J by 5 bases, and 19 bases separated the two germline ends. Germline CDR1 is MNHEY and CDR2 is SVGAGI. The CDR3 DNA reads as TGTGCCAGCAGACGGGACTTGCCCTGGGGGGAGACCCAGTACTTC. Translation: CASRRDLPWGETQYF.

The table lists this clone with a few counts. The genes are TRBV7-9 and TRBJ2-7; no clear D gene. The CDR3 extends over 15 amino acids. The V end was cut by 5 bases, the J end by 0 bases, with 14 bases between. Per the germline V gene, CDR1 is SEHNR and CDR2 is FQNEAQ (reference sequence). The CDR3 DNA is TGTGCCAGCAGCCTTTCTACAGCTACCTCCTACGAGCAGTACTTC. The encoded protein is CASSLSTATSYEQYF.